The 11 T cell receptor beta chains in this list originate from one sample, sequenced in a study of T cell responses to AZD1222 COVID-19 vaccine (dated by TCRdb to 2020 to 2023). Interpreted using the paper, the time point label stands for: baseline before first vaccination. Receptor libraries were prepared by the immunoSEQ multiplex PCR assay. Sourced from immuneACCESS, this table was stored by TCRdb with only in-frame sequences that have V and J called. A share of the clones is absent; for the studies checked, an unresolved V gene accounts for under half, and the remainder has no known explanation. Present in this sample are approximately 70,000 clones, roughly 84% of which were seen just once. The ten largest clones take up around 9.8% of the sample. Material: peripheral blood, obtained on day 0 of AZD1222 vaccination. The origin of the receptors is an adult in good health.

This chain links TRBV10-3 with TRBJ2-3; D gene unclear. From germline, CDR1 is ENHRY and CDR2 SYGVKD. CDR3 length: 16 residues. V shed 3 bases and J shed 1 base, with 14 bases lying between them. The CDR3 DNA follows: TGTGCCATCAGTGAACCCCTACGACAAGGCACAGATACGCAGTATTTT. The encoded protein is CAISEPLRQGTDTQYF.

There are a few counts of this clone. The chain combines TRBV9 with TRBJ1-4; possibly TRBD1 for D (5 bases). The CDR3 is 15 residues long. CDR1 and CDR2 from the germline V gene are SGDLS and YYNGEE. Between the trimmed V and J ends, which lost 4 bases and 3 bases, there was a span of 13 bases. In DNA, the CDR3 is TGTGCCAGCAGCTTTCAGGGTGCGGCTAATGAAAAACTGTTTTTT. Translating gives CASSFQGAANEKLFF.

The chain is built from TRBV5-6 and TRBJ1-2, with D unclear. This CDR3 is 12 amino acids long. V was shortened by 4 bases and J by 4 bases, with 8 bases between the two germline ends. Germline values: CDR1 SGHDT, CDR2 YYEEEE. CDR3 nucleotides: TGTGCCAGCAGCCCCGGTCCCTATGGCTACACCTTC. Its translation: CASSPGPYGYTF.

V is TRBV15 and J is TRBJ1-1, with 10 bases that match TRBD1. V shed 4 bases, J shed 4 bases, and the junction held 12 bases outside the gene matches. Per germline, CDR1 LNHNV and CDR2 YYDKDF (reference sequence). The CDR3 spans 17 residues. The CDR3 DNA follows: TGTGCCACCAGCATCACCGGGACAGGGGTTTTGGGCACTGAAGCTTTCTTT. Its protein is CATSITGTGVLGTEAFF. Supplemented by reference TRBV15 and TRBJ1-1, the full variable domain reads DAMVIQNPRYQVTQFGKPVTLSCSQTLNHNVMYWYQQKSSQAPKLLFHYYDKDFNNEADTPDNFQSRRPNTSFCFLDIRSPGLGDTAMYLCATSITGTGVLGTEAFFGQGTRLTVV.

The chain has TRBV5-4 and TRBJ1-1; maybe TRBD1 (5 bases). Germline V CDR1 and CDR2: SGHNT, YYREEE (reference sequence). Trimming removed 5 bases at V and 8 bases at J, with 16 bases between. This CDR3 has 13 amino acids. DNA of the CDR3: TGTGCCAGCAGTCGTGCAGGGTTTCCAGAAGCTTTCTTT. It codes for CASSRAGFPEAFF. The variable domain in full, completed from reference TRBV5-4 and TRBJ1-1, reads ETGVTQSPTHLIKTRGQQVTLRCSSQSGHNTVSWYQQALGQGPQFIFQYYREEENGRGNFPPRFSGLQFPNYSSELNVNALELDDSALYLCASSRAGFPEAFFGQGTRLTVV.

This clone was detected a few times. This chain links TRBV14 with TRBJ1-2, with no clear D. CDR1 SGHDN and CDR2 FVKESK come from the germline V gene. V was cut by 1 base and J by 8 bases, with 8 bases left in between. CDR3 size: 12 residues. CDR3 residues: CASSQVRAGYTF. The CDR3, as DNA: TGTGCCAGCAGCCAAGTGAGAGCCGGCTACACCTTC.

The rearrangement joins TRBV5-1 to TRBJ2-5; D perhaps matches TRBD2 (6 bases). CDR1 is SGHRS and CDR2 is YFSETQ in the germline V gene. V was clipped by 4 bases and J by 6 bases, with 19 bases between them. The CDR3 totals 15 residues. The CDR3 DNA follows: TGCGCCAGCAGCGAGACCGGGGGTGGGATGAAGACCCAGTACTTC. Translating it yields CASSETGGGMKTQYF.

The chain employs TRBV12-3 or TRBV12-4 and TRBJ1-5, with a possible D match to TRBD1 (5 bases). The length of the CDR3 is 11 residues. V lost 6 bases and J 9 bases, leaving 9 bases between the germline ends. This CDR3 is CASSTGGPQHF. CDR3 sequence (DNA): TGTGCCAGCAGCACTGGGGGGCCCCAGCATTTT.

The V call is TRBV19, the J call TRBJ1-5; D might be TRBD1 (6 bases). V lost 6 bases and J lost 6, with 9 bases in between. Germline V CDR1 and CDR2: LNHDA, SQIVND (reference sequence). The CDR3 covers 12 residues. CDR3 sequence reads: CASRKQGQPQHF. The CDR3 coding sequence is TGTGCCAGTAGGAAACAGGGTCAGCCCCAGCATTTT. Together with reference TRBV19 and TRBJ1-5, the CDR3 gives the full variable domain: DGGITQSPKYLFRKEGQNVTLSCEQNLNHDAMYWYRQDPGQGLRLIYYSQIVNDFQKGDIAEGYSVSREKKESFPLTVTSAQKNPTAFYLCASRKQGQPQHFGDGTRLSIL.

CDR3 nucleotide sequence: TGTGCCTTAGACAGGGGTAAGGGTGAGCAGTTCTTC. This sequence encodes CALDRGKGEQFF. The J gene is TRBJ2-1, the V gene TRBV30, with 8 bases identical to TRBD1. The CDR3 totals 12 residues. V trimming: 7 bases; J trimming: 9 bases; junction bases outside the gene matches: 8. The germline gives CDR1 GTSNPN, CDR2 SVGIG (reference sequence).

The chain employs TRBV2 and TRBJ2-2; D is unresolved. The germline CDR1 and CDR2 sequences are SNHLY and FYNNEI. The germline V and J ends were trimmed by 4 bases and 5 bases, with 5 bases remaining between them. This CDR3 region has 12 residues. The CDR3: CASSVITGELFF. The DNA for the CDR3 is TGTGCCAGCAGTGTAATTACCGGGGAGCTGTTTTTT. Full variable domain (rest looked up from reference TRBV2 and TRBJ2-2): EPEVTQTPSHQVTQMGQEVILRCVPISNHLYFYWYRQILGQKVEFLVSFYNNEISEKSEIFDDQFSVERPDGSNFTLKIRSTKLEDSAMYFCASSVITGELFFGEGSRLTVL.